This TCR beta chain appears in the sequencing data of a study of T cell therapy after organ transplantation. Study-level findings and limits: Nonresponders had marked pretherapy clonal expansions and little post-therapy change.

Libraries were prepared by immunoSEQ multiplex PCR; TCRdb keeps only in-frame clonotypes and omits some of them. The repertoire holds about 50,000 clones, with 94% as singletons. CDR1 and CDR2 (germline): MGHDK, SYGVNS. The V end lost 4 bases, the J end lost 1 base, and 10 bases lay between the germline ends. This CDR3 is 14 amino acids long. To note about this clone: Its antigen is still unknown.

The specimen was CD8+ T cells from blood, collected before autologous CMV-specific T cell therapy. This chain uses TRBV25-1 with TRBJ1-1; D is possibly TRBD1 (6 bases). This sequence originates from a human patient who had received a solid organ transplant and had CMV disease. CDR3 sequence: CASSVQGQNTEAFF. Here the CDR3 DNA reads TGTGCCAGCAGTGTGCAGGGGCAGAACACTGAAGCTTTCTTT.